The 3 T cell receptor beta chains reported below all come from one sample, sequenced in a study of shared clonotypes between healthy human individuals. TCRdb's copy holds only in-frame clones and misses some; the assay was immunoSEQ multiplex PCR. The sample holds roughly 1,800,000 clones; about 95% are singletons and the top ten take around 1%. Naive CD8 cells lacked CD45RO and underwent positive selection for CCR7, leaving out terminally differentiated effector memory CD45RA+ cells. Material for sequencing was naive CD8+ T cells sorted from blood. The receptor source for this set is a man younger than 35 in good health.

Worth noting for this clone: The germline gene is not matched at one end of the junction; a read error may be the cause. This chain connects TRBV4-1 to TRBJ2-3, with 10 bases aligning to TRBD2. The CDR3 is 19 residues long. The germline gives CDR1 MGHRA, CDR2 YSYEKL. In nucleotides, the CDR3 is TGCGCCAGCAGCCAAGCTCCTTCTATGGTAGCGGGAGGCACGGATACGCAGTATTTT. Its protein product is CASSQAPSMVAGGTDTQYF.

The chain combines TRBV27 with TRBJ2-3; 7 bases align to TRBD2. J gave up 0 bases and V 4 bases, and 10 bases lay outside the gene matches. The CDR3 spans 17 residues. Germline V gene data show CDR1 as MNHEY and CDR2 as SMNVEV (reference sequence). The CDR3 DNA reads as TGTGCCAGCAGTTGGCTGGGGGTAGCGGGTAGCACAGATACGCAGTATTTT. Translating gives CASSWLGVAGSTDTQYF.

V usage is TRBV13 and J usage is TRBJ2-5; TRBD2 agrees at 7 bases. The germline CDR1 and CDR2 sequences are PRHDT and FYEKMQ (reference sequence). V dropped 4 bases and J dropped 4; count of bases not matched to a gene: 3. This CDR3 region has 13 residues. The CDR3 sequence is CASSWGGGETQYF. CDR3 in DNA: TGTGCCAGCAGCTGGGGGGGAGGAGAGACCCAGTACTTC.